This T cell receptor beta chain was documented in a study of T-cell reconstitution after alpha-beta-depleted transplantation in children. This clonotype was recorded many times. For TCRbeta, the library was prepared with unique molecular identifiers. TCRdb processed the PCR reads anew with MiXCR; each CDR3 protein has one entry. The sample yields 210,000 or so distinct CDR3 sequences, about 11% seen once. The CDR3 loop spans 15 amino acids. CDR1 is SGHRS, CDR2 YFSETQ, per germline. J gave up 2 bases and V 4 bases, and 4 bases lay outside the gene matches. The chain recombines TRBV5-1 with TRBJ2-1; 9 nucleotides line up with TRBD1. The sequences come from PBMCs, collected before TCRalphabeta/CD19-depleted stem cell transplant. This TCR was sampled from a child less than two years old with acute myeloid leukemia, due to receive a stem cell transplant. The CDR3 region has the DNA TGCGCCAGCAGCCTCCGGGACAGGGCCTACAATGAGCAGTTCTTC. Its translation is CASSLRDRAYNEQFF.